These T cell receptor beta chains were read from a single sample in a study of OX40 agonist ivuxolimab in advanced cancers. Only in-frame clones appear in the TCRdb table, and some are missing; sequencing was by immunoSEQ multiplex PCR. Found here are about 50,000 clones, approximately 86% of them singletons; the top ten hold roughly 13%. Source: CD4+ or CD8+ T cells sorted from blood, taken in a trial of the OX40 agonist ivuxolimab. All receptors come from an adult with an advanced solid tumor such as melanoma, head and neck, liver or kidney cancer. The CDR3 runs from the conserved cysteine through the conserved F or W. A D gene is named only where the DNA matches it firmly. Not all rows give a size; the values are once, few, many and, for expanded clones, a class.

v_gene	j_gene	abundance	d_gene	CDR3nt	CDR3aa
TRBV7-8	TRBJ1-5	NA	NA	TGTGCCAGCAGCTTACACCGTAGCAATCAGCCCCAGCATTTT	CASSLHRSNQPQHF
TRBV7-9	TRBJ2-7	NA	NA	TGTGCCAGCAGCTTGACGCCCACCTACGAGCAGTACTTC	CASSLTPTYEQYF
TRBV21-1	TRBJ2-7	NA	NA	TGTGCCAGCAGAGCTGGGGACTACGGGCAGTACTTC	CASRAGDYGQYF
TRBV5-1	TRBJ2-1	NA	NA	TGCGCCAGCAGCTTGGTTATGACTAAACTATACAATGAGCAGTTCTTC	CASSLVMTKLYNEQFF
TRBV18	TRBJ1-1	NA	NA	TGTGCCAGCTCACCACGGGGGGGAAACACTGAAGCTTTCTTT	CASSPRGGNTEAFF
TRBV5-8	TRBJ2-2	few	TRBD2	TGTGCCAGCAGCCCTGGGCTAGCGGGATTCGGGGACACCGGGGAGCTGTTTTTT	CASSPGLAGFGDTGELFF
TRBV29-1	TRBJ1-4	NA	NA	TGCAGCGTTGAACTAGCCCCCGGGGAAAAACTGTTTTTT	CSVELAPGEKLFF
TRBV5-6	TRBJ2-5	NA	NA	TGTGCCAGCAGCCCGGGGCAGCAAGAGACCCAGTACTTC	CASSPGQQETQYF
TRBV29-1	TRBJ1-3	NA	NA	TGCGCAACAACAGGGACTGACTCTGGAAACACCATATATTTT	CATTGTDSGNTIYF
TRBV20-1	TRBJ2-7	NA	NA	TGCAGTGCTAGGGTCGGCAGCCCGGTGTACTTC	CSARVGSPVYF
TRBV19	TRBJ1-4	NA	TRBD1	TGTGCCAGTAGCCTACAGGGGTTCCCGGGCGAAAAACTGTTTTTT	CASSLQGFPGEKLFF
TRBV19	TRBJ1-2	NA	NA	TGTGCCAGCGGGGGGACGGTAATTTTCTATGGCTACACCTTC	CASGGTVIFYGYTF
TRBV19	TRBJ2-7	NA	NA	TGTGCCAGTAGTATAATAAGAGGCTCCTCCTACGAGCAGTACTTC	CASSIIRGSSYEQYF
TRBV5-1	TRBJ2-3	NA	NA	TGCGCCAGCGCATTCGGGGGAGATACGCAGTATTTT	CASAFGGDTQYF
TRBV4-1	TRBJ2-1	NA	TRBD2	TGCGCCAGCAGGCCAGCGGGATTTAACAATGAGCAGTTCTTC	CASRPAGFNNEQFF
TRBV30	TRBJ2-2	few	NA	TGTGCCTGGAGTATCTTCAGGGGCACCGGGGAGCTGTTTTTT	CAWSIFRGTGELFF
TRBV7-9	TRBJ2-3	NA	NA	TGTGCCAGCAGCCAGGACAGAGAATATGCAGATACGCAGTATTTT	CASSQDREYADTQYF
TRBV18	TRBJ1-3	NA	NA	TGTGCCAGCTCACCAGGGCCAGGGGCTGGAAACACCATATATTTT	CASSPGPGAGNTIYF
TRBV6-6	TRBJ2-3	NA	NA	TGTGCCAGCAGAAAATCCCGGGACGGCTCCACAGATACGCAGTATTTT	CASRKSRDGSTDTQYF